This T cell receptor (beta chain) appears in the sequencing data of a study of beta chain features in type 1 diabetes. This clone was observed a handful of times. Reverse transcribing all isolated RNA meant expressed TCRB transcripts were sequenced. Data came from immunoSEQ multiplex PCR; TCRdb stores just in-frame clones and leaves some out. This sample carries 360,000 or so clones, roughly a fifth of them seen once, and the ten largest clones take under 0.055%. The CDR3 consists of 16 residues. The germline gives CDR1 LNHNV, CDR2 YYDKDF (reference sequence). V lost 0 bases, J lost 4 bases, and 7 bases stayed unmatched.

The genes are TRBV15 and TRBJ2-3, with 7 nucleotides matching TRBD2. The sequence came from a woman in her late teens or twenties in good health. The sequenced sample was naive CD4+ T cells from blood. In DNA form, the CDR3 reads TGTGCCACCAGCAGAGACGGGGGAGGGCCATCAGATACGCAGTATTTT. Protein: CATSRDGGGPSDTQYF.